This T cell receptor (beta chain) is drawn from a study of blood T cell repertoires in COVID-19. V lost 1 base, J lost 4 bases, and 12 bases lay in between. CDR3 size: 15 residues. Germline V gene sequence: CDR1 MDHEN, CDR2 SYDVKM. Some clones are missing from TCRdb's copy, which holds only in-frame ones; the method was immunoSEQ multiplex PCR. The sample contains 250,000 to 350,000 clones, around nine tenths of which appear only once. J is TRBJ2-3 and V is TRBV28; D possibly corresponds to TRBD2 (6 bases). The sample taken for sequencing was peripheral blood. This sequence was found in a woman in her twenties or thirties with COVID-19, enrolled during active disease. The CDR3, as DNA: TGTGCCAGCAGTTTATTCGGGGACTTCTCAGATACGCAGTATTTT. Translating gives CASSLFGDFSDTQYF.